This section outlines one TCR beta chain sequence together with its context. Its antigen is not yet known. Base qualities are missing; no much larger clone stands one base away. This specimen comes from a study of low-dose radiotherapy and immunotherapy resistance in tumors (dated by TCRdb to between 2021 and 2022). General notes on the study: Patients in Cohort 1 were given 0.5 Gy per fraction every 2 weeks, and the prescribed total PTV dose was 6.5 Gy. Eight patients were included in the translational analysis, namely three from the first dose cohort plus the first five from the second dose cohort. Patients were given nivolumab as a 240 mg flat dose every two weeks and ipilimumab at 1 mg/kg every six weeks, with both drugs delivered intravenously. In Cohort 2, 1 Gy per fraction was delivered every two weeks, for a total of 13 Gy over 26 weeks. Patients took aspirin 300 mg orally once daily for four cycles, starting on cycle 1 day 1. Cyclophosphamide 200 mg/m2 was administered intravenously every two weeks, one day before each radiation and immunotherapy administration. No randomization into treatment groups was done for the people taking part in the trial.

First-strand cDNA was synthesized with Superscript III and a set of TRAV- and TRBV-specific primers, covering both TCRalpha and TCRbeta chains. A roughly 21-cycle PCR with Phusion amplified the TCRs, pairing a constant-region primer with the adapter that was attached to the V primers. The MessageAmp II aRNA Amplification Kit was used to amplify the isolated mRNA, with in vitro transcription run for approximately 15 hours at 37 degrees C. The Dynabeads mRNA DIRECT Purification Kit was used to isolate the mRNA for TCR sequencing. Indexed Illumina adapters were added in a second Phusion PCR of 25 cycles, after which AMPure XP beads were used to purify the products. Turning to the authors' computational methods: Custom Perl scripts pooled TCR sequences encoding the same protein, removed out-of-frame sequences and computed each clonotype's abundance. The analysis excluded TCR sequences that were supported by just one read. The metrics used to describe the repertoires included Shannon entropy, Gini index, clonality, richness, and the frequency of TCRs shared between repertoires. TCRdb handled the public reads itself, with Q25 trimming in fastp and clone calling in MiXCR, and kept productive beta chains. Identical CDR3 proteins give one entry, which carries the most common genes and DNA. The V and J calls here are based on TCRdb, not the publication. The sample yields around 9,000 distinct CDR3 sequences; around 75% were counted once. The leading ten clones occupy around 1.5% of the sample.

The germline V gene (reference sequence) supplies CDR1 PRHDT and CDR2 FYEKMQ. V drops 6 bases and J drops 4 bases, leaving 19 bases in between. Spanning cysteine to phenylalanine, the CDR3 consists of 16 amino acids. Left in the record is the CDR3 DNA by itself, 48 bases read in frame from the first base. The donors took part in RACIN, a single-arm, phase I, dose-escalation trial that combined nivolumab, ipilimumab, aspirin, low-dose cyclophosphamide and low-dose radiotherapy. To be eligible, a patient needed to have an advanced solid tumor that was TIL-negative. Recombination connected TRBV13 to TRBJ2-1; the D gene is possibly TRBD2, with 6 bases matching. The TCR sequence derives from a human donor with advanced metastatic prostate, ovarian, gallbladder or colorectal cancer (not recorded which). This table probably holds off-target reads from a library built for another chain. The DNA sequence is given as TGTGCCAGCAGTGAACTAGCTAGCTCCTTGTACAATGAGCAGTTCTTC. Its translation is CASSELASSLYNEQFF.